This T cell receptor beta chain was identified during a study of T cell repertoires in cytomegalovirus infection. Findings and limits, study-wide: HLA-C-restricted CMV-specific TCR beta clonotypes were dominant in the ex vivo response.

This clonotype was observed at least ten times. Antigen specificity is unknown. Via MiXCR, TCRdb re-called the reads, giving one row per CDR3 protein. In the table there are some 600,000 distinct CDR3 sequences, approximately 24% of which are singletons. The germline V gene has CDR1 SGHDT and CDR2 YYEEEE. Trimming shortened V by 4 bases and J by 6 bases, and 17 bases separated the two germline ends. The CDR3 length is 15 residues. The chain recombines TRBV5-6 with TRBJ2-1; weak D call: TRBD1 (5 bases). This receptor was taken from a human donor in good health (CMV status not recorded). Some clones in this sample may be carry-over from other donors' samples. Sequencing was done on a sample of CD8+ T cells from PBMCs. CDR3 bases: TGTGCCAGCAGCGTGACAGATCCGCGACCCAATGAGCAGTTCTTC. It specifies CASSVTDPRPNEQFF.